Presented here are 21 T cell receptor beta chains from one specimen sequenced in a study of cytotoxic CD8 clonotypes in ibrutinib-treated CLL. Assay used: immunoSEQ multiplex PCR; TCRdb lists only in-frame clones, some missing. The top ten clones hold roughly 25% of a sample with about 21,000 clones, about 68% of them seen once. This specimen consisted of PBMCs, obtained before ibrutinib treatment. The source of these receptors is a human donor with chronic lymphocytic leukemia.

This clone has a single count. The chain employs TRBV7-2 and TRBJ2-1, with D perhaps being TRBD1 or TRBD2 (5 bases each). The ends were cut back, 2 bases at V and 8 bases at J, with 7 bases in the middle. The CDR3 runs 12 residues. Germline loops: CDR1 SGHTA, CDR2 FQGNSA. This CDR3 is CASSLTGHEQFF. CDR3 DNA: TGTGCCAGCAGCTTAACGGGGCATGAGCAGTTCTTC.

V and J are TRBV11-3 and TRBJ2-7; 8 bases line up with TRBD1. Trimming took 0 bases from V and 2 from J; bases not matched to a gene: 12. The CDR3 has 18 residues. Germline CDR1 SGHNT, CDR2 YENEEA. The CDR3 here is CASSLDLTGGRYTYEQYF. The CDR3 coding sequence is TGTGCCAGCAGCTTAGATCTTACAGGGGGTCGATATACCTACGAGCAGTACTTC.

The chain joins TRBV5-1 to TRBJ2-7; tentatively, D is TRBD2 (6 bases). Trimming pared 2 bases from V and 6 bases from J, leaving 15 bases between. The V gene's germline CDR1 is SGHRS and CDR2 YFSETQ. This CDR3 contains 14 residues. The CDR3 DNA reads TGCGCCAGCAGCTTAGGCGGGGAAACGTCCGAGCAGTACTTC. Amino acid sequence: CASSLGGETSEQYF. Full variable domain (outside the CDR3, taken from reference TRBV5-1 and TRBJ2-7): KAGVTQTPRYLIKTRGQQVTLSCSPISGHRSVSWYQQTPGQGLQFLFEYFSETQRNKGNFPGRFSGRQFSNSRSEMNVSTLELGDSALYLCASSLGGETSEQYFGPGTRLTVT.

The V and J genes are TRBV5-6 and TRBJ2-3, with 7 bases matching TRBD1. The CDR3 length is 16 residues. Germline CDR1 and CDR2: SGHDT and YYEEEE. After removal of 0 bases from V and 6 bases from J, the junction contained 10 bases not matched to a gene. This CDR3 is CASSLDRGAPPDTQYF. The CDR3 DNA sequence: TGTGCCAGCAGCTTGGACAGGGGCGCACCCCCGGATACGCAGTATTTT.

The chain recombines TRBV30 with TRBJ1-5; a possible D gene is TRBD1 (5 bases). Germline V CDR1 and CDR2: GTSNPN, SVGIG (reference sequence). The CDR3 is made up of 15 amino acids. V dropped 2 bases and J dropped 1 base, with 12 bases sitting between them. CDR3 nucleotides: TGTGCCTGGAGTCGAGCGGGGGGGAGCAATCAGCCCCAGCATTTT. This codes for CAWSRAGGSNQPQHF.

The rearrangement uses TRBV28 and TRBJ1-1, with D unclear. The CDR3 runs to 12 residues. Per germline, CDR1 MDHEN and CDR2 SYDVKM. With 5 bases removed from V and 11 bases from J, the gap between germline ends came to 15 bases. The CDR3 DNA reads as TGTGCCAGCAGTCCGACGTGGGTTGTGGCTTTCTTT. It codes for CASSPTWVVAFF.

J is TRBJ2-5 and V is TRBV23-1, with 7 bases aligning to TRBD1. TRBV23-1 is noted as an ORF with a role that remains uncertain. With V trimmed by 5 bases and J by 7 bases, 13 bases remained unmatched. There are 15 residues in the CDR3. The CDR3 loop reads CASSNRDRQDVTQYF. DNA of the CDR3: TGCGCCAGCAGTAACCGGGACAGACAAGATGTGACCCAGTACTTC.

The genes are TRBV18 and TRBJ2-2; D gene unclear. The CDR3 totals 16 residues. Germline lookup yields CDR1 KGHSH and CDR2 LQKENI. V lost 2 bases to trimming and J lost 1 base, with 11 bases between them. CDR3 sequence (DNA): TGTGCCAGCTCACCAGTTTGGGCAGGGAACACCGGGGAGCTGTTTTTT. The encoded protein is CASSPVWAGNTGELFF.

Judged by abundance, this clone is medium-sized. This chain links TRBV19 with TRBJ2-1, with 14 nucleotides matching TRBD2. The CDR3 is made up of 15 amino acids. The V gene's germline CDR1 is LNHDA and CDR2 SQIVND (reference sequence). The V gene end was trimmed by 7 bases and the J gene end by 8 bases; junction bases not matched to a gene: 7. DNA of the CDR3: TGTGCCAGTACCCCAGGGACTAGCGGGAGTTATGAGCAGTTCTTC. It translates to CASTPGTSGSYEQFF.

The chain recombines TRBV7-2 with TRBJ2-7; 7 bases fit TRBD1. The ends lost 5 bases at V and 2 bases at J; junction bases unmatched: 3. The CDR3 runs 13 residues. CDR1 is SGHTA, CDR2 FQGNSA, per germline. The CDR3 loop reads CASSRDRAYEQYF. As DNA, the CDR3 is TGTGCCAGCAGCCGTGACAGGGCCTACGAGCAGTACTTC.

The chain links TRBV18 to TRBJ2-5, with 9 bases identical to TRBD1. Germline-derived CDR1 and CDR2 are KGHSH and LQKENI. This CDR3 region has 17 residues. V lost 3 bases to trimming and J lost 4 bases; unmatched junction nucleotides: 12. CDR3 loop: CASSPSTGGQSGETQYF. Here the CDR3 DNA reads TGTGCCAGCTCACCCTCCACAGGGGGCCAGTCGGGAGAGACCCAGTACTTC.

This clone was seen a single time. This chain connects TRBV6-5 to TRBJ1-6; the match to TRBD1 covers 9 bases. Germline assignment: CDR1 MNHEY and CDR2 SVGAGI. Trimming removed 6 bases from V and 10 bases from J; junction bases left unmatched: 7. The CDR3 consists of 14 residues. The CDR3, as DNA: TGTGCCAGCAGCCAACGGACAGGGGTATCACCCCTCCACTTT. As protein: CASSQRTGVSPLHF.

V and J are TRBV27 and TRBJ2-2; 7 bases fit TRBD2. Germline lookup yields CDR1 MNHEY and CDR2 SMNVEV (reference sequence). The J segment lost 5 bases and the V segment lost 3 bases, leaving 6 bases of the junction unmatched. This CDR3 region has 15 residues. CDR3 nucleotide sequence: TGTGCCAGCAGTTTTAGCGGGTCCGATACCGGGGAGCTGTTTTTT. Translating gives CASSFSGSDTGELFF.

This clone was counted a few times. V gene TRBV30 combines with J gene TRBJ2-7, with 13 bases identical to TRBD2. With 1 base clipped from V and 5 bases from J, the junction kept 5 bases outside the gene matches. In germline, CDR1 is GTSNPN, CDR2 SVGIG (reference sequence). This CDR3 comprises 15 residues. CDR3 in DNA: TGTGCCTGGAGTGAGGGACTAGCGGGGTTGGACGAGCAGTACTTC. This sequence encodes CAWSEGLAGLDEQYF.

In this sample, this clone turned up a few times. The chain employs TRBV6-5 and TRBJ2-7; D is possibly TRBD1 (5 bases). The germline gives CDR1 MNHEY, CDR2 SVGAGI. The V end lost 0 bases, the J end lost 2 bases, and 8 bases lay between the germline ends. The CDR3 extends over 14 amino acids. The CDR3 region has the DNA TGTGCCAGCAGTTACTCACAGGCTACCTACGAGCAGTACTTC. Protein sequence: CASSYSQATYEQYF.

The V and J genes are TRBV7-3 and TRBJ2-7; TRBD1 agrees at 8 bases. This CDR3 spans 15 amino acids. The germline CDR1 and CDR2 sequences are SGHTA and FQGTGA. The ends lost 0 bases at V and 2 bases at J; junction bases unmatched: 3. The CDR3 nucleotides read TGTGCCAGCAGCTTAACCGGGACAGGAACCTACGAGCAGTACTTC. It encodes CASSLTGTGTYEQYF.

This clone has just a few counts. The chain is built from TRBV4-1 and TRBJ2-7; no reliable D call. This CDR3 region has 15 residues. The V and J ends lost 1 base and 6 bases respectively, with 16 bases between them. Germline V gives CDR1 MGHRA, CDR2 YSYEKL. CDR3 region: CASSQGADAWGEQYF. The CDR3 nucleotides are TGCGCCAGCAGCCAAGGGGCAGACGCCTGGGGCGAGCAGTACTTC.

V usage is TRBV21-1 and J usage is TRBJ2-7; the table's D call, TRBD1, was not checked against the DNA. TRBV21-1 counts as a pseudogene. CDR3 length: 15 residues. This CDR3 reads CASSNADRENYEQYF. The CDR3, as DNA: TGTGCCAGCAGCAACGCCGACAGGGAGAATTACGAGCAGTACTTC.

The gene calls are TRBV7-9 and TRBJ2-7, with TRBD1 identical over 7 bases. CDR3 length equals 15 residues. Germline CDR1 is SEHNR and CDR2 is FQNEAQ (reference sequence). Losses at the gene ends were 1 base for V and 1 base for J; bases not matched to a gene: 4. The DNA for the CDR3 is TGTGCCAGCAGCTTAGAAGGGGGCGCGTCCTACGAGCAGTACTTC. As protein: CASSLEGGASYEQYF.

This chain uses TRBV25-1 with TRBJ1-3; D gene uncertain. The CDR3 length is 15 residues. V lost 5 bases and J lost 4, with 15 bases in between. Germline CDR1 reads MGHDK; CDR2 reads SYGVNS. The CDR3 DNA reads as TGTGCCAGCAGTCCCCCCCTCGGTGCCGGAAACACCATATATTTT. Translation: CASSPPLGAGNTIYF. Looking up the rest from reference TRBV25-1 and TRBJ1-3 gives the full variable domain: EADIYQTPRYLVIGTGKKITLECSQTMGHDKMYWYQQDPGMELHLIHYSYGVNSTEKGDLSSESTVSRIRTEHFPLTLESARPSHTSQYLCASSPPLGAGNTIYFGEGSWLTVV.

A note on this clone: This CDR3 is also generated by other DNA sequences in the sample. The V and J genes are TRBV7-3 and TRBJ2-2, with 8 nucleotides matching TRBD1. Per germline, CDR1 SGHTA and CDR2 FQGTGA. This CDR3 has 16 residues. V dropped 0 bases and J dropped 6; count of bases not matched to a gene: 6. The CDR3 reads CASSLTGAGGPGELFF. CDR3 nucleotides: TGTGCCAGCAGCTTAACCGGGGCAGGGGGCCCCGGGGAGCTGTTTTTT.